Listed here is a single T cell receptor (beta chain). This sample is part of a study of cytomegalovirus exposure and HLA in healthy donors. PCR primers comprised 60 Vbeta and 13 Jbeta primers. Sequenced by immunoSEQ multiplex PCR; TCRdb stores in-frame clones only, minus some. Counted here are approximately 130,000 clones, over 75% occurring once; the ten biggest clones make up around 1.5%. This CDR3 contains 17 residues. In germline, CDR1 is MGHDK, CDR2 SYGVNS. V shed 8 bases, J shed 5 bases, and the junction held 18 bases outside the gene matches. The clonotype originates from a woman under 30 in good health and CMV-seronegative. The sequenced sample was PBMCs. V and J are TRBV25-1 and TRBJ2-5; 9 bases line up with TRBD2. The CDR3 is CASGPTLTSGGRETQYF. The CDR3 DNA follows: TGTGCCAGCGGTCCCACACTGACGAGCGGGGGGCGGGAGACCCAGTACTTC.